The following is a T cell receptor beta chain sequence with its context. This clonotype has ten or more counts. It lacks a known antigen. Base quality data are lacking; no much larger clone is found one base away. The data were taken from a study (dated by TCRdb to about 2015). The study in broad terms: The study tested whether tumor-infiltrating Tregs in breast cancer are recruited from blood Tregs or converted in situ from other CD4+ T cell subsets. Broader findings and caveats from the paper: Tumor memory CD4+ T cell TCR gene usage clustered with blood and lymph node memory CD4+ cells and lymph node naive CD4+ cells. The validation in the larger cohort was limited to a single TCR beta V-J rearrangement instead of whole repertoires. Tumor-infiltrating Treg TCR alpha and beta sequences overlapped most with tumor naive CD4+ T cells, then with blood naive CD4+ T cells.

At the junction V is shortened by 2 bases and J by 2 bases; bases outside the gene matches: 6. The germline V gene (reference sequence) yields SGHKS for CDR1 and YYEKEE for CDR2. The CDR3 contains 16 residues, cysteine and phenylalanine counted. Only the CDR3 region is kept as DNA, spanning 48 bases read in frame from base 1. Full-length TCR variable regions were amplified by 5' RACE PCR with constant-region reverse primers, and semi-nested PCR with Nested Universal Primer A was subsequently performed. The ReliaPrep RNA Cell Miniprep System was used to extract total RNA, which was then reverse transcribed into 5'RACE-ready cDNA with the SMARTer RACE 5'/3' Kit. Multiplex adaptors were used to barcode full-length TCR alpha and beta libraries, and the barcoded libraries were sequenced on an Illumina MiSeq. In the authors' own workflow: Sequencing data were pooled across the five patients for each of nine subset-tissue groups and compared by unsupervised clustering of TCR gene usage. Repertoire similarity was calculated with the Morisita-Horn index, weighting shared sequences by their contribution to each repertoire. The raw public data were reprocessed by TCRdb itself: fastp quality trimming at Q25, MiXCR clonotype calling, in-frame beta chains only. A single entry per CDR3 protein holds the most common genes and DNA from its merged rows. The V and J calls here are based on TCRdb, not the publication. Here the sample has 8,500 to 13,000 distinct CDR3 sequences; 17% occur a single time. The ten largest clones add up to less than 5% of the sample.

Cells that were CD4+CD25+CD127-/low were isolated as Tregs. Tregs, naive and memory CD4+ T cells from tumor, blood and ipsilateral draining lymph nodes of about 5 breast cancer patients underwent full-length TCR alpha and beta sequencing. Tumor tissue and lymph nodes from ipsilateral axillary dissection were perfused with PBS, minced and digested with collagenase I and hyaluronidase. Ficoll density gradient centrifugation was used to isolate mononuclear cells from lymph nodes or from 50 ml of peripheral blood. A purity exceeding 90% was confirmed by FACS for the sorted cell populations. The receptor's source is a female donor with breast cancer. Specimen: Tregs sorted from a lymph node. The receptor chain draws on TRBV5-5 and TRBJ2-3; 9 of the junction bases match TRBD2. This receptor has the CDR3 CASSLMTSGNTDTQYF. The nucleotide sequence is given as TGTGCCAGCAGCTTAATGACTAGCGGCAACACAGATACGCAGTATTTT.